Here is one T cell receptor beta chain with its context. The data stem from a study of blood T cell repertoires in COVID-19. Study background: Researchers got acute and convalescent COVID-19 samples from the United States, Italy and Spain. T cells, B-cell-depleted T cells, or PBMCs provided the cDNA or gDNA that served as material.

Profiled with immunoSEQ multiplex PCR; TCRdb holds only in-frame clones, not every one. The profile shows about 160,000 clones, about 85% of them singletons. Looked up from germline, CDR1 is MDHEN and CDR2 is SYDVKM. The CDR3 contains 12 residues. The V and J ends lost 7 bases and 9 bases respectively, with 13 bases between them. The source material was peripheral blood. This TCR came from a woman aged 45-59 years with COVID-19, enrolled during active disease. The V and J genes are TRBV28 and TRBJ1-5; D is ambiguous. The CDR3 coding sequence is TGTGCCAGCAAACCTGCTACGGGGCCCCAGCATTTT. Translating gives CASKPATGPQHF.